This T cell receptor (beta chain) was documented in a study of T cell responses to AZD1222 COVID-19 vaccine. Study-level information: Analysis merged second doses at about 4 or about 12 weeks. Study-wide results and caveats: At baseline, seropositivity was found in only 5 to 7 AZD1222 recipients. Clonal diversity was possibly underestimated; the donors were predominantly white British and more often female. The study found Spike-specific TCR breadth and depth rose after two AZD1222 doses.

Concerning this clone: Its cognate antigen is unknown.

The protocol was immunoSEQ multiplex PCR, while the TCRdb copy is restricted to in-frame clones and leaves out a portion. The data show 150,000 to 200,000 clones, nearly 95% seen once. The germline CDR1 and CDR2 sequences are SEHNR and FQNEAQ (reference sequence). CDR3 length equals 13 residues. V was clipped by 5 bases and J by 8 bases, with 13 bases between them. The sequence came from an adult in good health. Sequences were derived from peripheral blood, sampled on day 0 of AZD1222 vaccination. This chain uses TRBV7-9 with TRBJ2-1; D is unclear. CDR3 nucleotide sequence: TGTGCCAGCAGCGCATTTCAAAGGGATGAGCAGTTCTTC. Translating gives CASSAFQRDEQFF.